This T cell receptor (beta chain) appears in the sequencing data of a study of T cell responses to AZD1222 COVID-19 vaccine. Sequencing was performed with immunoSEQ multiplex PCR; in TCRdb, only in-frame clones are kept and a portion is missing. The profile shows 150,000 to 200,000 clones, 85% to 95% of them singletons. This CDR3 is 10 amino acids long. Germline-derived CDR1 and CDR2 are LNHDA and SQIVND (reference sequence). Trimming removed 8 bases from V and 7 bases from J, with 8 bases in between. A note on this clone: What it binds is not known.

Study-level findings and limits: Targeting of unmutated variant regions was reportedly seen in nearly half of spike-specific TCRs.

This sample comprised peripheral blood, obtained on day 0 of AZD1222 vaccination. This rearrangement joins TRBV19 to TRBJ1-2; D ambiguous. This TCR came from an adult in good health. Here the CDR3 reads CASYFFGYTF. CDR3 in DNA: TGTGCCAGTTACTTCTTTGGCTACACCTTC.